Following are 19 T cell receptor beta chains from one sample sequenced in a study of blood T cell repertoires in COVID-19. This table comes from immunoSEQ multiplex PCR, and its TCRdb copy is limited to in-frame clones, with some not included. The sample lists 35,000 to 50,000 clones, about nine tenths occurring once. Sequencing used peripheral blood. Source of these receptors: a woman aged 80 or over with active COVID-19.

V and J are TRBV29-1 and TRBJ1-2; 10 bases align to TRBD1. Trimming took 4 bases from V and 6 from J; bases not matched to a gene: 5. The CDR3 runs 13 residues. Germline loops: CDR1 SQVTM, CDR2 ANQGSEA. CDR3 DNA: TGCAGCGTTGGGGGTGGGACAGGGGATGGCTACACCTTC. Encoded protein: CSVGGGTGDGYTF.

The J gene is TRBJ2-7, the V gene TRBV24-1, with a possible D match to TRBD1 (6 bases). Germline V gene data show CDR1 as KGHDR and CDR2 as SFDVKD. This CDR3 contains 13 residues. V was shortened by 5 bases and J by 0 bases, with 7 bases between the two germline ends. The CDR3 is CATSGGHSYEQYF. The CDR3 DNA follows: TGTGCCACCAGTGGGGGGCACTCCTACGAGCAGTACTTC.

This chain links TRBV11-2 with TRBJ2-1, with TRBD2 matching over 10 bases. V lost 4 bases to trimming and J lost 10 bases; unmatched junction nucleotides: 7. The CDR3 has 14 amino acids. CDR1 SGHAT and CDR2 FQNNGV come from the germline V gene. The CDR3 region has the DNA TGTGCCAGCAGCTCCGGGACTAGCGAAAGAGAGCAGTTCTTC. Amino acids: CASSSGTSEREQFF.

The chain is built from TRBV5-5 and TRBJ2-7, with 7 bases that match TRBD1. CDR3 length: 14 residues. The germline V gene has CDR1 SGHKS and CDR2 YYEKEE (reference sequence). V shed 4 bases and J 2 bases; nucleotides not matched to a gene: 6. The CDR3 loop is CASSQKDRPYEQYF. In nucleotides, the CDR3 is TGTGCCAGCAGCCAAAAGGACAGGCCCTACGAGCAGTACTTC.

The V gene is TRBV19, the J gene TRBJ2-7, with 9 bases identical to TRBD1. J was trimmed by 6 bases and V by 5 bases; bases with no gene match: 8. Germline CDR1 reads LNHDA; CDR2 reads SQIVND (reference sequence). The CDR3 runs to 14 residues. CDR3 sequence: CASSATGTGTEQYF. The CDR3 DNA sequence: TGTGCCAGTAGTGCCACCGGGACAGGGACCGAGCAGTACTTC.

This clone was seen once. The gene calls are TRBV7-9 and TRBJ2-1, with TRBD2 as a possible D gene (7 bases). V dropped 3 bases and J dropped 2 bases, with 14 bases sitting between them. The germline V gene encodes CDR1 SEHNR and CDR2 FQNEAQ (reference sequence). The CDR3 runs 16 residues. CDR3: CASSLRGGLAYNEQFF. CDR3 nucleotide sequence: TGTGCCAGCAGCTTGAGGGGGGGCCTGGCCTACAATGAGCAGTTCTTC.

This clone was observed once. The CDR3 is CASSNLGGGYTF. Written as DNA, the CDR3 is TGTGCCAGCAGTAATTTGGGGGGTGGCTACACCTTC. The chain couples TRBV5-6 to TRBJ1-2, with a tentative D call TRBD1 (5 bases). Trimming left V 5 bases short and J 7 bases short, with 12 bases between. Germline V gene data show CDR1 as SGHDT and CDR2 as YYEEEE. This CDR3 has 12 residues.

This rearrangement joins TRBV28 to TRBJ1-5; D possibly corresponds to TRBD1 (6 bases). The CDR3 has 15 residues. Germline CDR1 MDHEN, CDR2 SYDVKM. Trimming removed 5 bases from V and 5 bases from J, with 16 bases in between. The CDR3 region is CASSTPQGPHQPQHF. The CDR3 DNA sequence: TGTGCCAGCAGTACCCCCCAGGGGCCACATCAGCCCCAGCATTTT. The whole variable domain, remainder taken from reference TRBV28 and TRBJ1-5, is DVKVTQSSRYLVKRTGEKVFLECVQDMDHENMFWYRQDPGLGLRLIYFSYDVKMKEKGDIPEGYSVSREKKERFSLILESASTNQTSMYLCASSTPQGPHQPQHFGDGTRLSIL.

This chain connects TRBV19 to TRBJ2-7; 7 nucleotides match TRBD1. The germline gives CDR1 LNHDA, CDR2 SQIVND (reference sequence). The CDR3 sequence is 14 residues long. J gave up 2 bases and V 3 bases, and 4 bases lay outside the gene matches. In DNA form, the CDR3 reads TGTGCCAGTAGTATCCGGGACAGACCCTACGAGCAGTACTTC. It codes for CASSIRDRPYEQYF.

This sequence joins TRBV11-2 and TRBJ2-1; 9 positions match TRBD1. Germline lookup yields CDR1 SGHAT and CDR2 FQNNGV. The CDR3 runs 16 residues. Trimming took 4 bases from V and 5 from J; bases not matched to a gene: 9. CDR3 DNA: TGTGCCAGCAGCTCACGGACAGGGGCAGGAGACAATGAGCAGTTCTTC. This sequence encodes CASSSRTGAGDNEQFF.

This chain links TRBV25-1 with TRBJ1-6; a weak D match, TRBD1 (5 bases). Trimming took off 7 bases at V and 0 bases at J, with 10 bases between the two ends. The germline CDR1 and CDR2 sequences are MGHDK and SYGVNS. The CDR3 is made up of 15 amino acids. CDR3 coding DNA: TGTGCCAGCAAGGTCGGGGGCTCCTATAATTCACCCCTCCACTTT. Translation: CASKVGGSYNSPLHF.

This chain joins TRBV7-2 and TRBJ2-3, with TRBD1 as a possible D gene (5 bases). Germline loops: CDR1 SGHTA, CDR2 FQGNSA. V was pared by 1 base and J by 4 bases, with 9 bases between. The CDR3 has 14 amino acids. The CDR3: CASSLGGAADTQYF. The CDR3 coding sequence is TGTGCCAGCAGCTTAGGGGGCGCAGCAGATACGCAGTATTTT.

This chain connects TRBV21-1 to TRBJ2-1; the table's D gene call, TRBD2, was not cross checked with the DNA. TRBV21-1 is flagged as a pseudogene. The CDR3 has 17 amino acids. Here the CDR3 reads CASSKPEWGAGGLEGFF. The DNA of the CDR3 is TGTGCCAGCAGCAAACCCGAGTGGGGAGCGGGGGGTCTCGAGGGGTTCTTC.

The rearrangement links TRBV4-3 to TRBJ1-2, with 7 bases identical to TRBD1. V gave up 1 base and J gave up 8 bases; unmatched junction bases: 7. The CDR3 has 14 amino acids. CDR1 and CDR2 (germline): LGHNA, YSLEER. The CDR3 DNA reads as TGCGCCAGCAGCCAAGGCACAGGGGAGTGGGGCTACACCTTC. It is translated as CASSQGTGEWGYTF.

The chain carries TRBV29-1 and TRBJ1-5, with D possibly being TRBD1 (5 bases). The CDR3 is 15 residues long. V lost 4 bases to trimming and J lost 0 bases, with 13 bases between them. Germline lookup yields CDR1 SQVTM and CDR2 ANQGSEA. This chain's CDR3 is CSVGGTGGSNQPQHF. The CDR3 DNA sequence: TGCAGCGTTGGAGGGACTGGGGGTAGCAATCAGCCCCAGCATTTT.

The rearrangement links TRBV6-5 to TRBJ1-1, with 8 bases identical to TRBD1. The CDR3 is 14 amino acids. With V trimmed by 2 bases and J by 1 base, 0 bases remained unmatched. Germline V gene data show CDR1 as MNHEY and CDR2 as SVGAGI. The chain's CDR3 is CASSYGQGNTEAFF. The CDR3 DNA reads as TGTGCCAGCAGTTACGGACAGGGGAACACTGAAGCTTTCTTT.

The CDR3, as DNA: TGTGCCTGGAGTGAACCGGGACAGGGGAGGGAAAAACTGTTTTTT. It specifies CAWSEPGQGREKLFF. V and J are TRBV30 and TRBJ1-4; 10 bases map to TRBD1. The V and J ends lost 1 base and 8 bases, in that order; junction bases with no gene match: 7. CDR3 length: 15 amino acids. The germline V gene encodes CDR1 GTSNPN and CDR2 SVGIG (reference sequence).

In its sample, this clone was seen once. The J gene is TRBJ1-4, the V gene TRBV6-6; weak D call: TRBD1 (5 bases). Germline V gene data show CDR1 as MNHNY and CDR2 as SVGAGI (reference sequence). The V gene lost 2 bases and the J gene lost 5 bases, with 12 bases spanning the gap. This CDR3 spans 15 amino acids. CDR3 coding DNA: TGTGCCAGCAGTTACACGACAGCGCCAAATGAAAAACTGTTTTTT. This sequence encodes CASSYTTAPNEKLFF.

This chain's CDR3 is CASRVSQPLRSNQPQHF. The CDR3 DNA sequence: TGTGCCAGCAGGGTTTCACAGCCCTTACGGAGCAATCAGCCCCAGCATTTT. This chain joins TRBV6-4 and TRBJ1-5; D is ambiguous. In germline, CDR1 is MRHNA, CDR2 SNTAGT. V lost 6 bases, J lost 1 base, and 19 bases lay in between. There are 17 residues in the CDR3.